This entry lists 16 T cell receptor beta chains sequenced from one sample in a study of T cell clonality in common variable immunodeficiency. Clones were read by immunoSEQ multiplex PCR, and TCRdb kept only the in-frame ones, dropping some. The data show 50,000 to 60,000 clones, with none appearing a single time. Source material: peripheral blood mononuclear cells. Source of these receptors: a person aged 18 to 70 in good health.

In this sample, this clone turned up a few times. Sequencing ends 3 residues short of the CDR3 end; the germline J gene provides the rest. This chain uses TRBV7-6 with TRBJ1-2; D possibly corresponds to TRBD1 (6 bases). V dropped 4 bases and J dropped 4 bases, with 16 bases sitting between them. The CDR3 totals 15 residues. CDR1 is SGHVS and CDR2 is FNYEAQ in the germline V gene. The CDR3 spells CASSSGGRGGYGYTF. The part of the CDR3 DNA that was read is TGTGCCAGCAGCTCCGGCGGGAGGGGGGGCTATGGC. The variable domain in full, with the rest retrieved from reference TRBV7-6 and TRBJ1-2, is GAGVSQSPRYKVTKRGQDVALRCDPISGHVSLYWYRQALGQGPEFLTYFNYEAQQDKSGLPNDRFSAERPEGSISTLTIQRTEQRDSAMYRCASSSGGRGGYGYTFGSGTRLTVV.

Many counts were recorded for this clone. The read falls 3 residues short of the CDR3 end, and the missing part is taken from the germline J gene. The rearrangement uses TRBV7-9 and TRBJ1-4; 9 bases map to TRBD1. The CDR3 is made up of 15 amino acids. Germline assignment: CDR1 SEHNR and CDR2 FQNEAQ (reference sequence). Trimming took 5 bases from V and 8 from J; bases not matched to a gene: 9. The CDR3 loop is CASSERQGVTEKLFF. Incomplete CDR3 DNA: TGTGCCAGCAGCGAAAGACAGGGGGTAACGGAAAAA.

There are many counts of this clone. The DNA ends 3 residues before the CDR3 does, and the rest of the CDR3 is filled in from the germline J gene. The V and J genes are TRBV5-1 and TRBJ2-6; 7 bases match TRBD2. This CDR3 is 21 amino acids long. The germline V gene has CDR1 SGHRS and CDR2 YFSETQ. V trimming: 0 bases; J trimming: 0 bases; junction bases outside the gene matches: 15. The DNA read from the CDR3 is TGCGCCAGCAGCTTGGCCAATATAAGCGGGGCTTCCAGCTCTGGGGCCAACGTC. Translated, it gives CASSLANISGASSSGANV. In full, the CDR3 reads CASSLANISGASSSGANVLTF.

Ten or more counts support this clone. The sequenced fragment ends 3 residues before the CDR3 boundary, so the rest is inferred from the germline J gene. The rearrangement links TRBV7-2 to TRBJ2-5, with TRBD1 matching 7 bases. V gave up 2 bases and J gave up 2 bases; unmatched junction bases: 5. The CDR3 runs to 15 residues. The germline gives CDR1 SGHTA, CDR2 FQGNSA. The sequenced CDR3 bases are TGTGCCAGCAGCTTATTCACAGGGGTACAAGAGACC. Translated: CASSLFTGVQET. The complete CDR3 protein is CASSLFTGVQETQYF.

The table lists this clone with a few counts. Read data end 3 residues before the CDR3 end; the end is taken from the germline J gene. The V call is TRBV2, the J call TRBJ2-3, with TRBD2 identical over 10 bases. The CDR3 runs 16 residues. From germline, CDR1 is SNHLY and CDR2 FYNNEI. This CDR3 reads CASSSLGLAGEETQYF. The CDR3 bases that were read are TGTGCCAGCAGTTCCTTGGGTCTAGCGGGAGAAGAGACG.

Many counts were recorded for this clone. Read coverage stops 3 residues before the CDR3 terminus; the germline J gene supplies the remainder. J is TRBJ2-7 and V is TRBV18, with 11 bases fitting TRBD1. Trimming cost V 6 bases and J 1 base; bases outside gene matches: 8. Germline CDR1 KGHSH, CDR2 LQKENI. The CDR3 has 16 amino acids. The CDR3 bases that were read are TGTGCCAGCTCCCTAAGCCGGGACAGGGGGTCCTACGAG. Translation: CASSLSRDRGSYE. The full CDR3 sequence reads CASSLSRDRGSYEQYF.

The sample holds many counts of this clone. The DNA ends 3 residues before the CDR3 does, and the rest of the CDR3 is filled in from the germline J gene. V is TRBV20-1 and J is TRBJ2-7, with 8 bases lining up with TRBD1. V lost 3 bases, J lost 4 bases, and 14 bases stayed unmatched. The CDR3 loop spans 16 amino acids. CDR1 and CDR2 from the germline V gene are DFQATT and SNEGSKA (reference sequence). The CDR3 sequence is CSASASPTGELYEQYF. The sequenced CDR3 bases are TGCAGTGCTAGCGCTTCCCCGACAGGGGAGTTATACGAG.

This clone was observed at least ten times. The missing CDR3 end, 3 residues past where the read stops, is filled in from the germline J gene. The genes are TRBV20-1 and TRBJ2-1, with TRBD2 matching over 9 bases. The junction had 12 bases not matched to a gene; V was cut back by 5 bases and J by 4 bases. The CDR3 contains 16 residues. The germline gives CDR1 DFQATT, CDR2 SNEGSKA (reference sequence). The CDR3 protein is CSASPYTSGYYNEQFF. The sequenced CDR3 bases are TGCAGTGCTTCCCCTTACACTAGCGGGTATTACAATGAG.

This clone was counted many times. The read terminates 3 residues before the CDR3 end, so the remaining end is supplied by the germline J gene. The V gene is TRBV20-1, the J gene TRBJ1-4; TRBD1 matches 8 bases. The germline CDR1 and CDR2 sequences are DFQATT and SNEGSKA (reference sequence). Trimming removed 4 bases from V and 7 bases from J; junction bases left unmatched: 2. This CDR3 is 12 amino acids long. The CDR3 sequence is CSATGTGEKLFF. The part of the CDR3 DNA that was read is TGCAGTGCTACCGGGACAGGTGAAAAA.

This clone was counted many times. The read terminates 3 residues ahead of where the CDR3 ends, so the germline J gene completes it. This rearrangement joins TRBV10-3 to TRBJ2-1; 8 nucleotides align to TRBD1. Germline V gene data show CDR1 as ENHRY and CDR2 as SYGVKD. The J segment lost 1 base and the V segment lost 6 bases, leaving 5 bases of the junction unmatched. CDR3 length equals 15 residues. CDR3: CAIRPTGESYNEQFF. The CDR3 bases that were read are TGTGCCATCAGACCGACAGGGGAGTCCTACAATGAG.

As regards this clone: The read terminates 3 residues ahead of where the CDR3 ends, so the germline J gene completes it. The V and J genes are TRBV19 and TRBJ1-2, with 8 bases lining up with TRBD1. The CDR3 sequence is 14 residues long. Germline-derived CDR1 and CDR2 are LNHDA and SQIVND (reference sequence). The covered CDR3 bases are TGTGCCAGTAGTCCCGGGACAGGTCCCTACGAC. Amino acid sequence: CASSPGTGPYD. The full CDR3 sequence reads CASSPGTGPYDYTF.

This clone was counted many times. Partial CDR3 DNA: TGCAGCGTTGAATTGCCCGGGTATCAGTCCTACGAG. Protein product: CSVELPGYQSYE. The CDR3 in its entirety is CSVELPGYQSYEQYF. The chain couples TRBV29-1 to TRBJ2-7, with no clear D. The read stops 3 residues short of the end of the CDR3; the missing end is completed from the germline J gene. Trimming cost V 2 bases and J 1 base, with 15 bases left between them. The CDR3 contains 15 residues. Germline loops: CDR1 SQVTM, CDR2 ANQGSEA.

Regarding this clone: The CDR3 extends 3 residues past the end of the read, so its final part is completed from the germline J gene. This rearrangement joins TRBV19 to TRBJ2-2, with D perhaps matching TRBD1 (6 bases). The V end was cut by 5 bases, the J end by 6 bases, with 13 bases between. The germline V gene encodes CDR1 LNHDA and CDR2 SQIVND (reference sequence). The CDR3 runs to 14 residues. CDR3 bases read: TGTGCCAGTAGTCCCCGGACAGTGCCCGGGGAG. Amino acids: CASSPRTVPGE. The CDR3 reads in full as CASSPRTVPGELFF.

Concerning this clone: The sequenced fragment ends 3 residues before the CDR3 boundary, so the rest is inferred from the germline J gene. The chain combines TRBV2 with TRBJ2-1; 10 positions agree with TRBD2. This CDR3 region has 15 residues. CDR1 is SNHLY, CDR2 FYNNEI, per germline. V lost 6 bases, J lost 8 bases, and 10 bases stayed unmatched. CDR3 bases read: TGTGCCAGCAGCCGACAGCGGGAGGGTGTGGATGAG. Amino acid sequence: CASSRQREGVDE. The entire CDR3 protein reads CASSRQREGVDEQFF. The complete variable domain, with remaining parts taken from reference TRBV2 and TRBJ2-1, reads EPEVTQTPSHQVTQMGQEVILRCVPISNHLYFYWYRQILGQKVEFLVSFYNNEISEKSEIFDDQFSVERPDGSNFTLKIRSTKLEDSAMYFCASSRQREGVDEQFFGPGTRLTVL.

Details on this clone: The read ends 3 residues before the CDR3 terminus; that terminus is restored from the germline J gene. The V and J genes are TRBV7-8 and TRBJ1-5; the D gene is possibly TRBD1 (6 bases). Trimming pared 5 bases from V and 2 bases from J, leaving 10 bases between. Per germline, CDR1 SGHVS and CDR2 FQNEAQ. The CDR3 is 14 amino acids. CDR3 sequence: CASSLNRGNQPQHF. The sequenced CDR3 bases are TGTGCCAGCAGCCTCAACAGGGGCAATCAGCCC. Complete variable domain (other parts from reference TRBV7-8 and TRBJ1-5): GAGVSQSPRYKVAKRGQDVALRCDPISGHVSLFWYQQALGQGPEFLTYFQNEAQLDKSGLPSDRFFAERPEGSVSTLKIQRTQQEDSAVYLCASSLNRGNQPQHFGDGTRLSIL.

This clone was counted at least ten times. From the germline J gene comes the end of the CDR3, since the read stops 3 residues before it. This sequence joins TRBV19 and TRBJ1-1, with D unresolved. V lost 1 base and J 2 bases, leaving 11 bases between the germline ends. The CDR3 spans 15 residues. Per germline, CDR1 LNHDA and CDR2 SQIVND (reference sequence). CDR3 sequence reads: CASSIAPRTNTEAFF. Incomplete CDR3 DNA: TGTGCCAGTAGTATAGCGCCCAGAACAAACACTGAA.